A single sample is the source of the 3 T cell receptor beta chains below, sequenced in a study of lung T cells in sarcoidosis with Löfgren's syndrome. MiXCR, run by TCRdb on the reads, gives a single entry per CDR3 protein. Here the sample spans some 19,000 distinct CDR3 sequences, 21% being singletons. The sequenced material came from CD4+ T cells from bronchoalveolar lavage. These receptors all come from a human donor with sarcoidosis (Löfgren's syndrome or another form), or a control subject (not recorded which).

By share of the sample, this clonotype is medium-sized. J is TRBJ2-3 and V is TRBV7-2; D gene ambiguous. CDR3 length equals 15 residues. V lost 2 bases to trimming and J lost 2 bases, with 11 bases between them. CDR1 and CDR2 from the germline V gene are SGHTA and FQGNSA. CDR3 sequence reads: CASSLNFRNTDTQYF. CDR3 coding DNA: TGTGCCAGCAGCTTAAATTTTCGAAACACAGATACGCAGTATTTT.

Concerning this clonotype itself: This may be a read error, as it is one base from a much larger clone. The chain couples TRBV12-3 or TRBV12-4 to TRBJ1-5; the D gene is possibly TRBD1 (6 bases). This CDR3 comprises 14 residues. V was pared by 3 bases and J by 9 bases, with 15 bases between. The CDR3 DNA sequence: TGTGCCAGCAGTTTGTCGGGGGGCGATCGGCCCCAGCATTTT. Translated: CASSLSGGDRPQHF.

There are a few counts of this clonotype. The chain has TRBV18 and TRBJ1-5, with 9 nucleotides matching TRBD1. Germline V gene data show CDR1 as KGHSH and CDR2 as LQKENI. The CDR3 runs to 17 residues. With 3 bases clipped from V and 6 bases from J, the junction kept 12 bases outside the gene matches. CDR3 nucleotide sequence: TGTGCCAGCTCACCGGGACAGGGTAATAGGGTGGGTCAGCCCCAGCATTTT. Translation: CASSPGQGNRVGQPQHF.